The clone carrying this T cell receptor (beta chain) has a count of ten or more. Its antigen is as yet unknown. RNA served as the template for amplifying TCR beta CDR3 regions. The workflow started with a first-round RT-PCR run with HTBI primers and then moved on to a second-round multiplex PCR. TCRdb re-called the multiplex PCR reads through MiXCR, storing one row per CDR3 protein. The sample consists of a few hundred thousand distinct CDR3 sequences, 17% of them appearing once. These data come from a study of Graves' ophthalmopathy and Graves' hyperthyroidism. Points from the study as a whole: Forecasting of ophthalmopathy progression by the model achieved around 71% sensitivity and less than 80% specificity. Ophthalmopathy could be told apart from stable hyperthyroidism by a 13-signature model (around 85% sensitivity, around 80% specificity).

Cases classed as stable hyperthyroidism had no ophthalmopathy within 18 months of follow-up. This CDR3 comprises 15 residues. CDR1 is MGHRA and CDR2 is YSYEKL in the germline V gene. V lost 4 bases to trimming and J lost 3 bases; unmatched junction nucleotides: 8. The chain has TRBV4-1 and TRBJ2-7; 8 bases agree with TRBD1. The sequenced material came from peripheral blood. The clonotype originates from an adult woman with stable Graves' hyperthyroidism. CDR3 residues: CASSLDRGRYYEQYF. Here the CDR3 DNA reads TGCGCCAGCAGCCTTGACAGGGGTCGGTACTACGAGCAGTACTTC.